Following are 3 T cell receptor beta chains from one sample sequenced in a study of blood T cell repertoires in COVID-19 (dated by TCRdb to the early 2020s). The library was built by means of the immunoSEQ multiplex PCR assay. TCRdb obtained this table from immuneACCESS and retained in-frame rearrangements with V and J assigned. These tables miss some clones; where compared with another copy, unresolved V genes account for less than half of the shortfall, and the remainder is unexplained. Recorded for this sample are approximately 110,000 clones; roughly 80% of them occurred a single time. Of the sample, about 20% falls within the top ten clones. Sequenced input: peripheral blood. The receptor set was obtained from a man between 65 and 85 years old with active or convalescent COVID-19.

The chain carries TRBV3-1 (or the pseudogene TRBV3-2) and TRBJ2-7; no firm D call. Germline values: CDR1 LGHDT, CDR2 YNNKEL (reference sequence). The CDR3 sequence is 13 residues long. Trimming left V 1 base short and J 6 bases short, with 10 bases between. CDR3 region: CASSQGSLPEQYF. The CDR3 DNA reads as TGTGCCAGCAGCCAAGGCAGTCTCCCCGAGCAGTACTTC.

The chain employs TRBV18 and TRBJ1-1, with no clear D. Germline V gene data show CDR1 as KGHSH and CDR2 as LQKENI. V was shortened by 3 bases and J by 3 bases, with 14 bases between the two germline ends. The length of the CDR3 is 15 residues. CDR3 sequence reads: CASSPRPRQDTEAFF. The CDR3 bases are TGTGCCAGCTCACCGCGACCTCGGCAGGACACTGAAGCTTTCTTT.

This sequence joins TRBV5-8 and TRBJ1-2, with 8 positions matching TRBD1. Germline V gene data show CDR1 as SGHTS and CDR2 as YDEGEE. V lost 0 bases, J lost 4 bases, and 8 bases stayed unmatched. The CDR3 runs to 16 residues. In nucleotides, the CDR3 is TGTGCCAGCAGCTTGGCCCCGGGACAGGTGATCTATGGCTACACCTTC. It translates to CASSLAPGQVIYGYTF. Full variable domain (rest looked up from reference TRBV5-8 and TRBJ1-2): EAGVTQSPTHLIKTRGQQATLRCSPISGHTSVYWYQQALGLGLQFLLWYDEGEERNRGNFPPRFSGRQFPNYSSELNVNALELEDSALYLCASSLAPGQVIYGYTFGSGTRLTVV.